Presented here are 15 T cell receptor beta chains from one specimen sequenced in a study of cytomegalovirus exposure and HLA in healthy donors. Only in-frame clones appear in the TCRdb table, and some are missing; sequencing was by immunoSEQ multiplex PCR. This repertoire shows 90,000 or so clones, approximately 96% found once; its top ten account for roughly 0.78%. Sequencing was carried out using PBMCs. Receptors originate from a man between 18 and 29 years old in good health and CMV-seronegative.

This clone appeared a single time. The rearrangement uses TRBV7-8 and TRBJ1-1; D not certain. This CDR3 has 16 amino acids. CDR1 and CDR2 from the germline V gene are SGHVS and FQNEAQ. V shed 2 bases and J shed 0 bases, with 13 bases lying between them. Here the CDR3 reads CASSLQRVPVNTEAFF. The CDR3 DNA sequence: TGTGCCAGCAGCTTACAGAGGGTGCCGGTGAACACTGAAGCTTTCTTT.

The V and J genes are TRBV27 and TRBJ2-3, with unresolved D. Germline lookup yields CDR1 MNHEY and CDR2 SMNVEV (reference sequence). V lost 3 bases and J 4 bases, leaving 11 bases between the germline ends. The CDR3 sequence is 14 residues long. The CDR3 region is CASSLGAVPDTQYF. The CDR3 DNA reads as TGTGCCAGCAGTTTGGGCGCCGTACCAGATACGCAGTATTTT.

The chain carries TRBV10-3 and TRBJ2-2, with 7 bases lining up with TRBD1. CDR3 size: 16 residues. Germline V gene sequence: CDR1 ENHRY, CDR2 SYGVKD. After removal of 0 bases from V and 2 bases from J, the junction contained 3 bases not matched to a gene. CDR3 sequence: CAISESRDRNTGELFF. The DNA of the CDR3 is TGTGCCATCAGTGAGTCTCGGGACAGAAACACCGGGGAGCTGTTTTTT.

The chain couples TRBV5-1 to TRBJ2-1; 8 nucleotides match TRBD2. Germline V gene sequence: CDR1 SGHRS, CDR2 YFSETQ. J gave up 4 bases and V 4 bases, and 10 bases lay outside the gene matches. The CDR3 spans 16 residues. CDR3 sequence (DNA): TGCGCCAGCAGCGGGGGAACTAGCGGAGGTTACAATGAGCAGTTCTTC. As protein: CASSGGTSGGYNEQFF.

This chain joins TRBV2 and TRBJ2-3, with 8 bases aligning to TRBD1. The V gene's germline CDR1 is SNHLY and CDR2 FYNNEI. Trimming cost V 6 bases and J 4 bases; bases outside gene matches: 6. CDR3 length equals 14 residues. The chain's CDR3 is CASREQGGADTQYF. DNA for the CDR3: TGTGCCAGCAGGGAACAGGGGGGCGCAGATACGCAGTATTTT. Complete variable domain (other parts from reference TRBV2 and TRBJ2-3): EPEVTQTPSHQVTQMGQEVILRCVPISNHLYFYWYRQILGQKVEFLVSFYNNEISEKSEIFDDQFSVERPDGSNFTLKIRSTKLEDSAMYFCASREQGGADTQYFGPGTRLTVL.

The chain is built from TRBV7-9 and TRBJ1-5; D remains unclear. Germline V gene lookup returns CDR1 SEHNR and CDR2 FQNEAQ (reference sequence). V was pared by 0 bases and J by 0 bases, with 12 bases between. The CDR3 is 17 residues long. Here the CDR3 DNA reads TGTGCCAGCAGCTTAGCGGGCGGGCGAAATAGCAATCAGCCCCAGCATTTT. This gives the protein CASSLAGGRNSNQPQHF.

The V call is TRBV7-2, the J call TRBJ1-2, with D unclear. This CDR3 spans 12 amino acids. Germline lookup yields CDR1 SGHTA and CDR2 FQGNSA. The ends were cut back, 8 bases at V and 8 bases at J, with 15 bases in the middle. The CDR3 bases are TGTGCCAGCGGACTGAGGGTTTCGGGCTACACCTTC. Protein sequence: CASGLRVSGYTF.

V usage is TRBV19 and J usage is TRBJ2-7, with D perhaps matching TRBD2 (7 bases). This CDR3 is 14 amino acids long. Trimming shortened V by 3 bases and J by 3 bases, and 12 bases separated the two germline ends. Germline CDR1 reads LNHDA; CDR2 reads SQIVND (reference sequence). This CDR3 reads CASSMGAGDYEQYF. CDR3 DNA: TGTGCCAGTAGTATGGGGGCGGGAGACTACGAGCAGTACTTC.

This clone was observed a handful of times. The rearrangement uses TRBV28 and TRBJ2-7, with 11 bases that match TRBD1. The length of the CDR3 is 15 residues. Germline CDR1 MDHEN, CDR2 SYDVKM. V gave up 5 bases and J gave up 5 bases; unmatched junction bases: 8. CDR3 coding DNA: TGTGCCAGCAGTCCCCAGGGACAGGGGGACCACGAGCAGTACTTC. It codes for CASSPQGQGDHEQYF.

This sequence joins TRBV4-1 and TRBJ2-1; 9 bases align to TRBD2. Germline V CDR1 and CDR2: MGHRA, YSYEKL. V was pared by 2 bases and J by 8 bases, with 10 bases of the junction left unmatched. This CDR3 has 16 amino acids. As DNA, the CDR3 is TGCGCCAGCAGCCAACCGCCGGCGGGAGGGGTCGATGAGCAGTTCTTC. Encoded protein: CASSQPPAGGVDEQFF.

The chain has TRBV9 and TRBJ1-2, with D unclear. The CDR3 covers 16 residues. Between the trimmed V and J ends, which lost 0 bases and 7 bases, there was a span of 19 bases. Germline CDR1 SGDLS, CDR2 YYNGEE. This CDR3 reads CASSVGTTTLRSGYTF. CDR3 DNA: TGTGCCAGCAGCGTAGGCACAACCACCCTCCGGAGTGGCTACACCTTC.

The chain couples TRBV25-1 to TRBJ2-5; 11 bases are a match to TRBD2. V dropped 2 bases and J dropped 6; count of bases not matched to a gene: 8. The germline V gene encodes CDR1 MGHDK and CDR2 SYGVNS. This CDR3 has 16 amino acids. Here the CDR3 DNA reads TGTGCCAGCAGTGAAACGGGTAGCGGGAGGGCCAAGACCCAGTACTTC. Translated, it gives CASSETGSGRAKTQYF.

This rearrangement joins TRBV7-3 to TRBJ2-5; D uncertain. The CDR3 has 14 amino acids. CDR1 is SGHTA, CDR2 FQGTGA, per germline. The germline V and J ends were trimmed by 5 bases and 1 base, with 11 bases remaining between them. CDR3 region: CASSPFASQETQYF. CDR3 DNA: TGTGCCAGCAGCCCGTTCGCCAGCCAAGAGACCCAGTACTTC. Combining the CDR3 with reference TRBV7-3 and TRBJ2-5 gives the whole variable domain GAGVSQTPSNKVTEKGKYVELRCDPISGHTALYWYRQSLGQGPEFLIYFQGTGAADDSGLPNDRFFAVRPEGSVSTLKIQRTERGDSAVYLCASSPFASQETQYFGPGTRLLVL.

This sequence joins TRBV5-1 and TRBJ2-3, with D perhaps matching TRBD2 (6 bases). Germline V gives CDR1 SGHRS, CDR2 YFSETQ. The V and J ends lost 3 bases and 2 bases respectively, with 10 bases between them. The CDR3 loop spans 14 amino acids. CDR3: CASSSGTVTDTQYF. The CDR3 nucleotides are TGCGCCAGCAGCTCAGGGACTGTCACAGATACGCAGTATTTT.

This rearrangement joins TRBV5-1 to TRBJ1-3; D gene ambiguous. This CDR3 spans 16 amino acids. Germline V lookup: CDR1 SGHRS, CDR2 YFSETQ. V shed 3 bases and J shed 2 bases, with 15 bases lying between them. The CDR3: CASSSSQAGTGNTIYF. CDR3 nucleotide sequence: TGCGCCAGCAGCTCCAGCCAGGCGGGGACTGGAAACACCATATATTTT.